These T cell receptor beta chains were read from a single sample in a study of radiation and T cells in renal cell carcinoma. Generated by immunoSEQ multiplex PCR, the TCRdb table keeps only in-frame clones and is missing some. Among 12,000 to 15,000 clones, approximately 50% were seen once, and the ten largest hold roughly 13%. Sequenced here: tumor tissue, sampled from a patient whose treatment was nephrectomy without radiotherapy. The receptors were sampled from a man between 45 and 60 years old with renal cell carcinoma. Both conserved end residues are part of each CDR3. A D gene is named only where the DNA matches it firmly. A row's size may be missing; if present it is once, few, many or a size class.

j_call clone_size d_call v_call cdr3_aa cdr3_nt
TRBJ1-4 NA NA TRBV6-5 CASTDVGSNEKLFF TGTGCCAGCACCGACGTCGGCTCTAATGAAAAACTGTTTTTT
TRBJ2-7 NA NA TRBV5-6 CASSLGQFEQYF TGTGCCAGCAGCTTGGGGCAGTTCGAGCAGTACTTC
TRBJ1-4 NA NA TRBV14 CASSQAYRGIEKLFF TGTGCCAGCAGCCAAGCTTACAGAGGGATTGAAAAACTGTTTTTT
TRBJ2-1 NA TRBD2 TRBV7-9 CASSQSGTSGFNEQFF TGTGCCAGCAGCCAATCCGGGACTAGCGGTTTCAATGAGCAGTTCTTC
TRBJ2-1 NA NA TRBV14 CASSQDPGSYYNEQFF TGTGCCAGCAGCCAAGACCCCGGGTCCTACTACAATGAGCAGTTCTTC
TRBJ1-3 NA TRBD1 TRBV6-1 CAISQGTGNTIYF TGTGCCATCTCACAGGGGACTGGAAACACCATATATTTT
TRBJ2-4 once NA TRBV18 CASSPQDSKNIQYF TGTGCCAGCTCACCACAGGACAGCAAAAACATTCAGTACTTC
TRBJ2-3 NA NA TRBV15 CATSRQGKVADTQYF TGTGCCACCAGCAGACAGGGGAAAGTGGCAGATACGCAGTATTTT
TRBJ1-5 NA NA TRBV6-4 CASSEGVGADQPQHF TGTGCCAGCAGTGAAGGGGTGGGGGCTGATCAGCCCCAGCATTTT
TRBJ2-3 NA TRBD2 TRBV4-1 CASSQDPAGGPVHTDTQYF TGCGCCAGCAGCCAAGATCCAGCGGGGGGGCCGGTTCACACAGATACGCAGTATTTT
TRBJ2-3 NA NA TRBV6-5 CASSPVQQGTQYF TGTGCCAGCAGTCCCGTGCAACAAGGGACGCAGTATTTT
TRBJ2-7 medium-sized TRBD1 TRBV6-1 CAIIPPDRADYEQYF TGTGCCATTATCCCTCCGGACAGGGCGGATTACGAGCAGTACTTC
TRBJ1-6 NA NA TRBV30 CAWSPPGWGNSPLHF TGTGCCTGGAGTCCACCGGGCTGGGGTAATTCACCCCTCCACTTT
TRBJ1-2 few TRBD1 TRBV29-1 CSVDKDRVNNYGYTF TGCAGCGTTGATAAGGACAGGGTTAACAACTATGGCTACACCTTC
TRBJ2-7 NA NA TRBV18 CASSPGRSYEQYF TGTGCCAGCTCACCAGGGAGAAGCTACGAGCAGTACTTC
TRBJ2-7 once TRBD2 TRBV19 CASSPAGAISYEQYF TGTGCCAGTAGCCCAGCGGGGGCAATCTCCTACGAGCAGTACTTC
TRBJ1-1 few NA TRBV7-9 CASSLLGQGSTEAFF TGTGCCAGCAGCCTCCTGGGCCAGGGATCCACTGAAGCTTTCTTT
TRBJ2-3 NA TRBD1 TRBV7-3 CASSSQGEADTQYF TGTGCCAGCAGCTCCCAGGGGGAAGCAGATACGCAGTATTTT
TRBJ1-4 NA TRBD1 TRBV7-9 CASSSYRGPGEKLFF TGTGCCAGCAGCTCCTATAGGGGGCCGGGCGAAAAACTGTTTTTT
TRBJ1-2 NA NA TRBV7-2 CASSPSRKGDYGYTF TGTGCCAGCAGCCCCTCGAGGAAGGGGGACTATGGCTACACCTTC
TRBJ1-1 NA TRBD1 TRBV6-1 CASTLTDRATTEAFF TGTGCCAGCACGCTAACGGACAGGGCTACCACTGAAGCTTTCTTT
TRBJ2-7 NA NA TRBV5-6 CASSLGQLTRYEQYF TGTGCCAGCAGCCTTGGACAGCTTACCCGCTACGAGCAGTACTTC
TRBJ2-3 once NA TRBV7-2 CASSLERLATDTQYF TGTGCCAGCAGCTTAGAAAGGCTAGCCACAGATACGCAGTATTTT
TRBJ2-3 NA TRBD1 TRBV19 CASSPQGSLSTDTQYF TGTGCCAGTAGTCCACAGGGGTCTCTAAGCACAGATACGCAGTATTTT
TRBJ1-6 NA NA TRBV5-4 CASRNRAGSNSPLHF TGTGCCAGCAGAAACCGTGCAGGGTCGAATTCACCCCTCCACTTT
TRBJ1-1 few NA TRBV5-1 CASSLTGMNTEAFF TGCGCCAGCAGCTTGACAGGGATGAACACTGAAGCTTTCTTT
TRBJ1-3 NA NA TRBV2 CASSLAGRTGNTIYF TGTGCCAGCAGTTTGGCAGGCCGGACTGGAAACACCATATATTTT
TRBJ2-7 NA TRBD1 TRBV5-6 CASSSAGTGHEQYF TGTGCCAGCAGCTCCGCCGGGACAGGCCACGAGCAGTACTTC
TRBJ2-3 large NA TRBV4-1 CASSRGNTQYF TGCGCCAGCAGCCGGGGTAATACGCAGTATTTT
TRBJ2-1 NA TRBD2 TRBV5-1 CASSPAGGGRNEQFF TGCGCCAGCAGCCCAGCGGGGGGTGGAAGGAATGAGCAGTTCTTC
TRBJ1-1 few NA TRBV19 CASSLRTLNTEAFF TGTGCCAGTAGTCTCCGGACCTTGAACACTGAAGCTTTCTTT
TRBJ2-3 NA TRBD2 TRBV9 CASSVESAGGSTDTQYF TGTGCCAGCAGCGTAGAGTCAGCGGGGGGTAGCACAGATACGCAGTATTTT
TRBJ2-7 NA TRBD2 TRBV7-9 CASSPRTSGSGEQYF TGTGCCAGCAGCCCGAGGACTAGCGGTTCGGGGGAGCAGTACTTC
TRBJ1-1 NA NA TRBV6-1 CASSENGPKNTEAFF TGTGCCAGCAGTGAAAACGGACCGAAGAACACTGAAGCTTTCTTT
TRBJ2-3 NA NA TRBV2 CASSEAGSRDSTDTQYF TGTGCCAGCAGTGAAGCGGGGAGCCGGGACAGCACAGATACGCAGTATTTT
TRBJ2-2 NA NA TRBV30 CAWTGGNTGELFF TGTGCCTGGACCGGGGGTAACACCGGGGAGCTGTTTTTT
TRBJ1-1 once NA TRBV6-6 CASSYGGYTEAFF TGTGCCAGCAGTTATGGGGGCTACACTGAAGCTTTCTTT
TRBJ1-2 few TRBD1 TRBV6-5 CASSQGAERYTF TGTGCCAGCAGTCAGGGGGCGGAGCGCTACACCTTC
TRBJ1-3 NA NA TRBV11-3 CASSSQGRRF TGTGCCAGCAGCTCCCAGGGACGGAGGTTT
TRBJ1-5 few TRBD1 TRBV2 CASSGQGARQPQHF TGTGCCAGCAGTGGACAGGGGGCGAGGCAGCCCCAGCATTTT
TRBJ2-7 NA NA TRBV30 CAWSVSLYYEQYF TGTGCCTGGAGTGTATCACTTTACTACGAGCAGTACTTC
TRBJ1-1 NA NA TRBV12-5 CASGLVLDGLPIMNTEAFF TGTGCTAGTGGTTTGGTACTAGATGGGTTGCCAATTATGAACACTGAAGCTTTCTTT
TRBJ1-6 few NA TRBV7-2 CASTPHEGIPRAPLHF TGTGCCAGCACCCCACATGAGGGGATTCCTAGGGCACCCCTCCACTTT
TRBJ1-2 NA NA TRBV7-6 CASSLGEQGEGYTF TGTGCCAGCAGCTTGGGGGAACAGGGCGAGGGCTACACCTTC
TRBJ2-1 NA NA TRBV2 CASTQGGGPYNEQFF TGTGCCAGCACCCAGGGAGGGGGGCCCTACAATGAGCAGTTCTTC
TRBJ1-5 NA NA TRBV6-1 CASSMNSNQPQHF TGTGCCAGCAGTATGAATAGCAATCAGCCCCAGCATTTT
TRBJ1-1 NA NA TRBV6-1 CASRFPGQNTEAFF TGTGCCAGCCGGTTTCCGGGACAGAACACTGAAGCTTTCTTT
TRBJ1-1 NA NA TRBV18 CASSLVRADTEAFF TGTGCCAGCTCACTTGTCAGGGCGGACACTGAAGCTTTCTTT
TRBJ2-3 few NA TRBV19 CASSIDRQTDTQYF TGTGCCAGTAGTATAGATAGGCAGACAGATACGCAGTATTTT